Included here is one T cell receptor beta chain sequence, with context. The antigen is unknown. Autoimmunity was present in every CD3G-deficient patient, worse in two. The data were taken from a study of regulatory T cells. Study observations and caveats: Hydrophobic residues at CDR3 positions 6 and 7 were enriched in conventional CD4+ T cells of CD3G-deficient patients.

Amplification used 52 TRBV primers and 13 TRBJ primers. The data were produced by immunoSEQ multiplex PCR, yet TCRdb's version contains in-frame clones alone and is incomplete. The top ten hold about 1.3% of the sample, which has some 20,000 clones, roughly 90% seen once. The CDR3 is made up of 14 amino acids. CDR1 and CDR2 (germline): MDHEN, SYDVKM. After removal of 5 bases from V and 6 bases from J, the junction contained 7 bases not matched to a gene. The sequencing sample was made of conventional CD4+ T cells sorted from blood. This sequence joins TRBV28 and TRBJ2-3, with 8 bases aligning to TRBD2. This clonotype was obtained from a child between 5 and 17 years old with CD3G deficiency. CDR3 sequence reads: CASSRREESDTQYF. The DNA for the CDR3 is TGTGCCAGCAGTCGGCGGGAGGAATCCGATACGCAGTATTTT. The whole variable domain, filled in from reference TRBV28 and TRBJ2-3, reads DVKVTQSSRYLVKRTGEKVFLECVQDMDHENMFWYRQDPGLGLRLIYFSYDVKMKEKGDIPEGYSVSREKKERFSLILESASTNQTSMYLCASSRREESDTQYFGPGTRLTVL.